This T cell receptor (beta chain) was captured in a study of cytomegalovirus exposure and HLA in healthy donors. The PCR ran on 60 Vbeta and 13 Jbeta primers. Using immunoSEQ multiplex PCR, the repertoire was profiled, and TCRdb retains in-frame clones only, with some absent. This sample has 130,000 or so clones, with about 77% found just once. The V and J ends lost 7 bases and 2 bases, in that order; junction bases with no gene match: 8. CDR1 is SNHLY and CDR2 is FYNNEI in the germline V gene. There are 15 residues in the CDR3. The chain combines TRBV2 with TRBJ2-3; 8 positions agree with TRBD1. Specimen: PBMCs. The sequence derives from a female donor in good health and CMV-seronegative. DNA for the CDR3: TGTGCCAGCAATAACAGGGGGTCGCTCACAGATACGCAGTATTTT. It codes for CASNNRGSLTDTQYF.